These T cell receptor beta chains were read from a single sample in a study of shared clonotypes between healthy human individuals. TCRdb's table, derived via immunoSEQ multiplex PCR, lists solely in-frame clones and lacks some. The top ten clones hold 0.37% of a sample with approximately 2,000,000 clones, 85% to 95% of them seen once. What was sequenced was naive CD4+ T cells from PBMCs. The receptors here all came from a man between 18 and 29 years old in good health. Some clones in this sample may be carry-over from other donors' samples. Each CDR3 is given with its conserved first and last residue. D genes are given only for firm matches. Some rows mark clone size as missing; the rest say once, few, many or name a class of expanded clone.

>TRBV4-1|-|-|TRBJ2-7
CASSRRPETYEQYF
TGCGCCAGCAGCCGCAGACCCGAAACCTACGAGCAGTACTTC
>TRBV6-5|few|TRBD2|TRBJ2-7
CASSYSRERHEQYF
TGTGCCAGCAGTTACTCGCGGGAGCGCCACGAGCAGTACTTC
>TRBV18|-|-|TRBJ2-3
CASSPSPTDTQYF
TGTGCCAGCTCACCGTCTCCCACAGATACGCAGTATTTT
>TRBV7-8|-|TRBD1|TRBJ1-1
CASSLRQGLTEAFF
TGTGCCAGCAGCTTAAGACAGGGTCTAACTGAAGCTTTCTTT
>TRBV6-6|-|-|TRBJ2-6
CASSFSGANVLTF
TGTGCCAGCAGCTTCTCTGGGGCCAACGTCCTGACTTTC
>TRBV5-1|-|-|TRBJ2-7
CASSPDGAYEQYF
TGCGCCAGCAGCCCTGACGGCGCCTACGAGCAGTACTTC
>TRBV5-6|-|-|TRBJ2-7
CASSLPGAPGEQYF
TGTGCCAGCAGCTTGCCGGGAGCCCCGGGCGAGCAGTACTTC
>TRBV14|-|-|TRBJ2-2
CASSQETLTGELFF
TGTGCCAGCAGCCAAGAGACCCTCACCGGGGAGCTGTTTTTT
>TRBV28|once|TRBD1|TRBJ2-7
CASSDLTGGGEQYF
TGTGCCAGCAGCGATTTAACAGGGGGCGGTGAGCAGTACTTC
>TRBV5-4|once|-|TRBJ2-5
CASSPTVAGETQYF
TGTGCCAGCAGCCCGACAGTTGCCGGGGAGACCCAGTACTTC
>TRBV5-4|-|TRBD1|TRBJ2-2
CASRPGTANTGELFF
TGTGCCAGCAGACCCGGGACAGCGAACACCGGGGAGCTGTTTTTT
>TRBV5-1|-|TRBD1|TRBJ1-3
CASSAPTGSISGNTIYF
TGCGCCAGCAGCGCCCCGACAGGGTCGATCTCTGGAAACACCATATATTTT
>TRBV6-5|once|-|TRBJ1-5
CASSYLSGHQPQHF
TGTGCCAGCAGTTATCTCTCGGGCCATCAGCCCCAGCATTTT